Shown below are 9 T cell receptor beta chains from a single sample sequenced in a study of technical replicates of blood from several donors (dated by TCRdb to the late 2010s). Library generation was performed with the immunoSEQ multiplex PCR assay. TCRdb re-hosts the immuneACCESS table, in-frame sequences only. Its copies lack some clones; in the studies checked, an unresolved V gene accounts for under half of them, and the cause for the rest is not known. The table for this sample lists 70,000 to 85,000 clones; roughly 97% of them were counted only once. Jointly, the top ten make up over 0.15% of the sample. The sample consisted of T cells isolated from PBMCs. These receptors were collected from a human donor in good health.

The chain is built from TRBV5-1 and TRBJ2-2, with TRBD2 identical over 9 bases. Trimming at V came to 1 base and at J to 5 bases, leaving 3 bases not matched to a gene. The CDR3 runs 15 residues. CDR1 is SGHRS, CDR2 YFSETQ, per germline. In DNA form, the CDR3 reads TGCGCCAGCAGCTTGTTAGCGGGAGCTACCGGGGAGCTGTTTTTT. This translates into CASSLLAGATGELFF.

This chain uses TRBV18 with TRBJ2-2, with 8 bases matching TRBD1. After removal of 3 bases from V and 5 bases from J, the junction contained 8 bases not matched to a gene. This CDR3 is 16 amino acids long. The germline gives CDR1 KGHSH, CDR2 LQKENI. CDR3 sequence reads: CASSPSDRVVTGELFF. In DNA form, the CDR3 reads TGTGCCAGCTCACCCTCGGACAGGGTAGTTACCGGGGAGCTGTTTTTT.

This clone was observed a single time. This rearrangement joins TRBV12-1 to TRBJ2-2; the DNA was not used to check the table's D call, TRBD2. TRBV12-1 is a pseudogene segment. The CDR3 is 16 residues long. CDR3 loop: CASRSPSAFNTGELFF. The CDR3 DNA sequence: TGTGCCAGCAGGTCCCCTAGCGCCTTCAACACCGGGGAGCTGTTTTTT.

This chain joins TRBV18 and TRBJ1-2, with D unresolved. CDR3 length equals 13 residues. Trimming pared 3 bases from V and 6 bases from J, leaving 11 bases between. Germline-derived CDR1 and CDR2 are KGHSH and LQKENI. The CDR3 here is CASSPRKSDGYTF. CDR3 sequence (DNA): TGTGCCAGCTCACCGAGAAAGAGCGATGGCTACACCTTC. Combining the CDR3 with reference TRBV18 and TRBJ1-2 gives the whole variable domain NAGVMQNPRHLVRRRGQEARLRCSPMKGHSHVYWYRQLPEEGLKFMVYLQKENIIDESGMPKERFSAEFPKEGPSILRIQQVVRGDSAAYFCASSPRKSDGYTFGSGTRLTVV.

The rearrangement uses TRBV19 and TRBJ2-1, with unresolved D. Trimming removed 5 bases at V and 6 bases at J, with 8 bases between. Looked up from germline, CDR1 is LNHDA and CDR2 is SQIVND (reference sequence). The CDR3 is 12 residues long. The CDR3 nucleotides read TGTGCCAGTAGTTCTGCCGGCAATGAGCAGTTCTTC. This translates into CASSSAGNEQFF.

This sequence joins TRBV19 and TRBJ1-1; 9 bases are a match to TRBD1. This CDR3 region has 14 residues. Germline lookup yields CDR1 LNHDA and CDR2 SQIVND (reference sequence). J gave up 3 bases and V 10 bases, and 9 bases lay outside the gene matches. For the CDR3, the DNA is TGTGCCACTTGGGGGACAGGGCGGGACACTGAAGCTTTCTTT. It yields the protein CATWGTGRDTEAFF.

Only one count was recorded for this clone. V usage is TRBV28 and J usage is TRBJ1-5; 8 bases line up with TRBD1. The germline V gene has CDR1 MDHEN and CDR2 SYDVKM. This CDR3 region has 16 residues. The V segment lost 2 bases and the J segment 2 bases; nucleotides outside the gene matches: 5. The DNA of the CDR3 is TGTGCCAGCAGTTTACAAACAGGGGGAGGCAATCAGCCCCAGCATTTT. Translated, it gives CASSLQTGGGNQPQHF.

The rearrangement links TRBV6-5 to TRBJ2-3; D may be TRBD1 (6 bases). CDR1 and CDR2 (germline): MNHEY, SVGAGI. There are 15 residues in the CDR3. V was cut by 6 bases and J by 0 bases, with 13 bases left in between. CDR3: CASSRQVSSTDTQYF. Here the CDR3 DNA reads TGTGCCAGCAGCCGACAGGTTTCTAGCACAGATACGCAGTATTTT.

There are a few counts of this clone. This rearrangement joins TRBV7-9 to TRBJ2-3; 13 bases agree with TRBD2. Per the germline V gene, CDR1 is SEHNR and CDR2 is FQNEAQ (reference sequence). The CDR3 runs 17 residues. The V and J ends lost 2 bases and 1 base, in that order; junction bases with no gene match: 3. Here the CDR3 reads CASSLITSGGGTDTQYF. The CDR3 DNA reads as TGTGCCAGCAGCTTAATTACTAGCGGGGGGGGCACAGATACGCAGTATTTT.